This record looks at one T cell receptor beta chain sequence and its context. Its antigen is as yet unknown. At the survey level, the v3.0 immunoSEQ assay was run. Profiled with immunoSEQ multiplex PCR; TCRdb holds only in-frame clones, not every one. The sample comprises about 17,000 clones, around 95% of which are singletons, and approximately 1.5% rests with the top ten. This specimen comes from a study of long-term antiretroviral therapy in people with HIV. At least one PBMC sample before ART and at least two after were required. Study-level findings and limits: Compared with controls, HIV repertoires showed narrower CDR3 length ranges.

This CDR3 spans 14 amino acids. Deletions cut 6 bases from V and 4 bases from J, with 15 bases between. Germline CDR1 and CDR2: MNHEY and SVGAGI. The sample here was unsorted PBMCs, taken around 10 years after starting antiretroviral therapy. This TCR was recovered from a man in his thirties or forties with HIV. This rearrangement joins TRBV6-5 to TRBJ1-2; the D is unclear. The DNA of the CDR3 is TGTGCCAGCAGCAGACAAATAGGTGGCTATGGCTACACCTTC. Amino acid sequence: CASSRQIGGYGYTF.